This T cell receptor beta chain is drawn from a study of T cells after yellow fever vaccination. General observations from the study: Reappearance after the booster was observed for most primary-vaccination clones (roughly 97% CD4, about 91% CD8). Faster peaking, at day 5 versus 15, marked a secondary response that was weaker. Any FACS-sorted repertoire could hold abundant clonotypes that contaminate it from the bulk population.

Trimming took off 1 base at V and 7 bases at J, with 11 bases between the two ends. The CDR3 is 14 residues long. CDR1 SEHNR and CDR2 FQNEAQ come from the germline V gene (reference sequence). As concerns this clonotype: Its cognate antigen is unknown.

A 5'RACE template-switching step, the method used to make TCR cDNA, added a universal primer site and UMIs. TCRdb independently ran MiXCR on the 5' RACE reads; one entry per CDR3 protein. The table has about 340,000 distinct CDR3 sequences, 9.5% to 15% seen once. This rearrangement joins TRBV7-9 to TRBJ1-5, with D possibly being TRBD1 (5 bases). The sample was CD4+ T cells sorted from PBMCs, taken 15 days after the yellow fever booster vaccination. This clonotype was obtained from a man aged 18 to 29 who received the YFV17D yellow fever vaccine. The CDR3 region has the DNA TGTGCCAGCAGCTTAGAGGGGATCTGGCAGCCCCAGCATTTT. It translates to CASSLEGIWQPQHF. Drawing the rest from reference TRBV7-9 and TRBJ1-5, the complete variable domain is DTGVSQNPRHKITKRGQNVTFRCDPISEHNRLYWYRQTLGQGPEFLTYFQNEAQLEKSRLLSDRFSAERPKGSFSTLEIQRTEQGDSAMYLCASSLEGIWQPQHFGDGTRLSIL.